This paragraph reports one TCR beta chain. Antigen: not known. This record comes from a study of persistence of HIV-infected CD4 T cells. Whole-study context: A median of 8 years of suppressive ART preceded sampling. A couple of participants gave one leukapheresis sample; others gave up to about 180 mL blood repeatedly.

Findings and caveats of the study: Degenerate expanded CDR3beta sequences were enriched among CMV- and Gag-responding cells.

Lysates of CMV-infected fibroblasts at around 9.8 ug/mL stimulated these cells. Responding CD4+ T cells were sorted by upregulation of both CD40 ligand and CD69. The immunoSEQ assay was version 4, run in survey mode. Assay: immunoSEQ multiplex PCR; the TCRdb copy retains only in-frame clones and omits some. The profile shows fewer than 20,000 clones, around 82% of them singletons. The V gene lost 4 bases and the J gene lost 7 bases, with 8 bases spanning the gap. CDR3 size: 13 residues. Per germline, CDR1 MGHRA and CDR2 YSYEKL. The chain links TRBV4-1 to TRBJ1-6; no firm D call. Here the sequenced sample was CD4+ T cells sorted from PBMCs after approximately 20-hour stimulation, taken from a patient who received antiretroviral therapy. The clonotype was recovered from an adult man with HIV who was CMV-seropositive. The CDR3 nucleotides are TGCGCCAGCAGCCCGACGGAAAATTCACCCCTCCACTTT. Protein: CASSPTENSPLHF.